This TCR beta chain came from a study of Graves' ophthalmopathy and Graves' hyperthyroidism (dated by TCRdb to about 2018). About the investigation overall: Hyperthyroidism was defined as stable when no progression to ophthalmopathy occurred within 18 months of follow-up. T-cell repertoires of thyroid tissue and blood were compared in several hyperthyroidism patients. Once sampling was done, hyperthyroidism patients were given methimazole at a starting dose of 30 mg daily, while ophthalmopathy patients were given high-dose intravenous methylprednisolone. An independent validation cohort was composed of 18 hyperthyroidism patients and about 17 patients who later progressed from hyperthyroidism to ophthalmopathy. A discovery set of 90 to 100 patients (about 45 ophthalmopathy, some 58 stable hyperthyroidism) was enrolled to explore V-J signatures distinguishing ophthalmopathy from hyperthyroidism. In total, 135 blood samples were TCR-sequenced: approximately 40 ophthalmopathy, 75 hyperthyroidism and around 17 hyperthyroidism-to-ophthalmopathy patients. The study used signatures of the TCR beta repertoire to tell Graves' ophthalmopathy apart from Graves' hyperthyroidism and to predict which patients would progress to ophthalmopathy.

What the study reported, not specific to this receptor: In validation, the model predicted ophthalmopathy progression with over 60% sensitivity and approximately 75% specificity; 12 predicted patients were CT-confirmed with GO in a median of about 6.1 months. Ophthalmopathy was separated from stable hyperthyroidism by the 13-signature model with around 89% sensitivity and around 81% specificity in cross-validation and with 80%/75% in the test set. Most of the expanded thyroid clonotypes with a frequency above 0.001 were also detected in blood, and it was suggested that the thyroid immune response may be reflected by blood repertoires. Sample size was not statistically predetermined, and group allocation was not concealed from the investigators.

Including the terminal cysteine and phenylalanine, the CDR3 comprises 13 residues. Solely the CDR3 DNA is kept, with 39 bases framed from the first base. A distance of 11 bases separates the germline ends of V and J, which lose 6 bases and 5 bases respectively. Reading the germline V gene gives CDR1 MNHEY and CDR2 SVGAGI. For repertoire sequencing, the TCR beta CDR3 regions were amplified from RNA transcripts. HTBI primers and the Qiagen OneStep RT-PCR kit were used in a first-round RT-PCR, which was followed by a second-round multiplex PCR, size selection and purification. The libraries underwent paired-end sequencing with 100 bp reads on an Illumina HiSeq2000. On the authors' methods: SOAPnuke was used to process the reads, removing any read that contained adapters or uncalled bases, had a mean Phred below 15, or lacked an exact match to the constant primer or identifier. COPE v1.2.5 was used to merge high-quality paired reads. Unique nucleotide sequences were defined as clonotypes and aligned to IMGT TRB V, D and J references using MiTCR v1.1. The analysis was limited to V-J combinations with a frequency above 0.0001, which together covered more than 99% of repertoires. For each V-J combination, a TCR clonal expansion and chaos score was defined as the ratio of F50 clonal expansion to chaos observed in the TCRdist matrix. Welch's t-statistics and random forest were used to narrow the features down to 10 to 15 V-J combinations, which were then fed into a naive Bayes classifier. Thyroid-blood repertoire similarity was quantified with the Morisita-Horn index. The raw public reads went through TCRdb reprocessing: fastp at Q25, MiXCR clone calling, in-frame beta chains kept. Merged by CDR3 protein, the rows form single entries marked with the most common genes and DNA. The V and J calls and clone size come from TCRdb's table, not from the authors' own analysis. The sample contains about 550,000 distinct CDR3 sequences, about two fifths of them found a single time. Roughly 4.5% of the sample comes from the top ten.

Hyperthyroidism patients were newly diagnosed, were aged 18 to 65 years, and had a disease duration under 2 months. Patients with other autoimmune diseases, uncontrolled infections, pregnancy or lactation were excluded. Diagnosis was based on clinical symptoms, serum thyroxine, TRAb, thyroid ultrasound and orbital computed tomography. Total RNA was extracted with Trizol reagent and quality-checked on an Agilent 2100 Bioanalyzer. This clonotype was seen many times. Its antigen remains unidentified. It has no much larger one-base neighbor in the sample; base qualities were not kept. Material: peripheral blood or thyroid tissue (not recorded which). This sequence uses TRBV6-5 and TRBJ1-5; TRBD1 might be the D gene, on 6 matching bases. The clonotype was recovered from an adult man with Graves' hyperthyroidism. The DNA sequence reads TGTGCCAGCAGCGACAACAGGGATCAGCCCCAGCATTTT. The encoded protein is CASSDNRDQPQHF.